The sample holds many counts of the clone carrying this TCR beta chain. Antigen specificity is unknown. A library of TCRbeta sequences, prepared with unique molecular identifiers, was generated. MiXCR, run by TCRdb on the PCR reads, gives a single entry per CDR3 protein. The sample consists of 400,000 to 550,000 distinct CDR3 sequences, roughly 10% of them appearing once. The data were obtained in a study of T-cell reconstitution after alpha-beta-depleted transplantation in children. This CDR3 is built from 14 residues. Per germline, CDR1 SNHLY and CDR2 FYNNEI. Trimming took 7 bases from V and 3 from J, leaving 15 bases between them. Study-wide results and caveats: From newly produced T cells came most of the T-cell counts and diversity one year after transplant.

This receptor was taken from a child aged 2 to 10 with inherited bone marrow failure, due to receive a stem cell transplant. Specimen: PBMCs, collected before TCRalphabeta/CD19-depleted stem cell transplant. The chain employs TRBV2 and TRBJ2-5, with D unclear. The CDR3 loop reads CASILRLLEETQYF. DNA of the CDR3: TGTGCCAGCATTCTCAGGCTCCTGGAAGAGACCCAGTACTTC.